This passage covers 20 T cell receptor beta chains from one sample sequenced in a study of blood T cells in healthy people across ages. A second PCR of about 6 to 11 cycles used a sample-barcoded 5' primer and a J-beta primer mix. TCRdb ran MiXCR on the 5' RACE reads and lists one entry per CDR3 protein. The data show 1.5 million to 2 million distinct CDR3 sequences, with about 49% seen just once and roughly 2.1% held by the top ten. Sequencing input: blood. Receptors originate from a woman aged 40-49 years in good health.

The rearrangement links TRBV6-6 to TRBJ2-5, with 9 nucleotides matching TRBD1. This CDR3 spans 14 amino acids. V was pared by 5 bases and J by 4 bases, with 5 bases of the junction left unmatched. Germline loops: CDR1 MNHNY, CDR2 SVGAGI (reference sequence). CDR3 loop: CASSRPDRGETQYF. The CDR3 DNA follows: TGTGCCAGCAGTCGACCGGACAGGGGAGAGACCCAGTACTTC.

The rearrangement joins TRBV25-1 to TRBJ2-1; weak D call: TRBD1 (5 bases). The V and J ends lost 7 bases and 10 bases respectively, with 17 bases between them. The CDR3 consists of 13 residues. Germline CDR1 reads MGHDK; CDR2 reads SYGVNS. The CDR3 DNA sequence: TGTGCCAGCACCGGGCGCGGACAATACGAGCAGTTCTTC. Amino acids: CASTGRGQYEQFF.

The CDR3 is CSANPSLGQGNEKLFF. CDR3 nucleotide sequence: TGCAGTGCTAATCCCTCATTGGGACAGGGTAATGAAAAACTGTTTTTT. This chain joins TRBV20-1 and TRBJ1-4; 9 positions agree with TRBD1. The CDR3 is 16 residues long. Unmatched junction bases numbered 10, after V lost 4 bases and J lost 4 bases. In germline, CDR1 is DFQATT, CDR2 SNEGSKA (reference sequence).

The gene calls are TRBV12-3 or TRBV12-4 and TRBJ2-7; the D gene is possibly TRBD1 (6 bases). V was shortened by 6 bases and J by 0 bases, with 21 bases between the two germline ends. This CDR3 is built from 17 residues. The CDR3 DNA follows: TGTGCCAGCAGCCGGACCGGGACAAAACGCCTCTCCTACGAGCAGTACTTC. It is translated as CASSRTGTKRLSYEQYF.

In the case of this clonotype: An end of the junction differs from the germline gene, which may be a read error. J is TRBJ2-1 and V is TRBV28, with TRBD2 matching over 7 bases. The CDR3 extends over 14 amino acids. Germline-derived CDR1 and CDR2 are MDHEN and SYDVKM. This chain's CDR3 is CAGSLSGVYNEQFF. CDR3 sequence (DNA): TGTGCCGGCAGTTTAAGCGGGGTGTACAATGAGCAGTTCTTC.

To note about this clonotype: A much larger clone differs from this one at a single base, so this may be a read error. V and J are TRBV29-1 and TRBJ2-7; D gene unclear. Germline-derived CDR1 and CDR2 are SQVTM and ANQGSEA. The CDR3 is 11 residues long. CDR3 DNA sequence: TGCAGCGGTGAAGATCGGTACGAGCAGTACTTC. Translation: CSGEDRYEQYF.

The CDR3 loop is CASSLHRAEQYF. DNA of the CDR3: TGTGCCAGCAGCCTACATAGGGCCGAGCAGTACTTC. The chain links TRBV5-8 to TRBJ2-5; unclear D gene. TRBJ2-7 explains the end of the DNA better; the J call may be wrong. Germline V gives CDR1 SGHTS, CDR2 YDEGEE. The CDR3 is made up of 12 amino acids.

The chain has TRBV6-5 and TRBJ1-2; the D gene is possibly TRBD1 (6 bases). Germline V gene lookup returns CDR1 MNHEY and CDR2 SVGAGI. There are 16 residues in the CDR3. Deletions cut 0 bases from V and 1 base from J, with 12 bases between. The CDR3 nucleotides are TGTGCCAGCAGTTACTCGACAGGCGAATATAACTATGGCTACACCTTC. The encoded protein is CASSYSTGEYNYGYTF.

Notes on this clonotype: A much larger clone is a single base away; this may be a read error. The V and J genes are TRBV20-1 and TRBJ2-5, with 7 positions matching TRBD1. The end of the DNA fits TRBJ2-1 better, so the J call may be wrong. CDR3 length equals 15 residues. Germline lookup yields CDR1 DFQATT and CDR2 SNEGSKA (reference sequence). The CDR3 reads CSAPKAQGYQETQFF. As DNA, the CDR3 is TGCAGTGCTCCCAAGGCACAGGGGTACCAAGAGACCCAGTTCTTC.

This chain uses TRBV7-9 with TRBJ1-6; 9 bases are a match to TRBD1. The CDR3 runs to 16 residues. With V trimmed by 5 bases and J by 9 bases, 11 bases remained unmatched. The germline V gene encodes CDR1 SEHNR and CDR2 FQNEAQ (reference sequence). The CDR3 DNA follows: TGTGCCAGCAGCGAAACCGGGACAGGGTCCTTTTCACCCCTCCACTTT. Translated: CASSETGTGSFSPLHF.

The chain joins TRBV5-1 to TRBJ1-2; a possible D gene is TRBD1 (6 bases). Germline values: CDR1 SGHRS, CDR2 YFSETQ. V was trimmed by 2 bases and J by 3 bases, leaving 17 bases between them. The CDR3 totals 16 residues. CDR3 DNA sequence: TGCGCCAGCAGCTTCTTAACCGGGGCAGGGGACTATGGCTACACCTTC. Translated, it gives CASSFLTGAGDYGYTF.

The rearrangement uses TRBV4-2 and TRBJ1-6; D gene unclear. The germline gives CDR1 LGHNA, CDR2 YNFKEQ. The CDR3 is 17 amino acids. Trimming stripped 0 bases from V and 0 bases from J, with 9 bases between. This CDR3 is CASSQDTGSSYNSPLHF. The CDR3 nucleotides read TGTGCCAGCAGCCAAGATACGGGGAGCTCCTATAATTCACCCCTCCACTTT.

A few counts support this clonotype. The rearrangement uses TRBV10-3 and TRBJ1-2, with D possibly matching TRBD1 (6 bases). This CDR3 contains 14 residues. V was shortened by 6 bases and J by 8 bases, with 19 bases between the two germline ends. Germline assignment: CDR1 ENHRY and CDR2 SYGVKD. CDR3 loop: CAISPQGPSEGYTF. As DNA, the CDR3 is TGTGCCATCAGCCCACAGGGACCATCTGAAGGCTACACCTTC.

As concerns this clonotype: The germline gene is not matched at one end of the junction; a read error may be the cause. This CDR3 is CVSSSPGQGQYF. CDR3 nucleotides: TGTGTCAGCAGCTCGCCGGGACAGGGGCAGTATTTT. The chain employs TRBV7-2 and TRBJ2-3, with 9 positions matching TRBD1. This CDR3 spans 12 amino acids. Germline loops: CDR1 SGHTA, CDR2 FQGNSA. Looking up the rest from reference TRBV7-2 and TRBJ2-3 gives the full variable domain: GAGVSQSPSNKVTEKGKDVELRCDPISGHTALYWYRQSLGQGLEFLIYFQGNSAPDKSGLPSDRFSAERTGGSVSTLTIQRTQQEDSAVYLCVSSSPGQGQYFGPGTRLTVL.

Only a few counts were recorded for this clonotype. The gene calls are TRBV10-3 and TRBJ1-2; D ambiguous. The CDR3 spans 14 residues. Looked up from germline, CDR1 is ENHRY and CDR2 is SYGVKD. V lost 0 bases and J 2 bases, leaving 7 bases between the germline ends. CDR3 loop: CAISESSWNYGYTF. The CDR3 nucleotides read TGTGCCATCAGTGAGTCTTCATGGAACTATGGCTACACCTTC.

The rearrangement joins TRBV11-2 to TRBJ1-2; possibly TRBD1 for D (5 bases). The CDR3 length is 13 residues. Germline V CDR1 and CDR2: SGHAT, FQNNGV. V lost 8 bases to trimming and J lost 3 bases, with 13 bases between them. The CDR3 DNA reads as TGTGCCAGCGGCCCAGACAGTTACTATGGCTACACCTTC. It is translated as CASGPDSYYGYTF.

V is TRBV20-1 and J is TRBJ2-3; 12 bases are a match to TRBD2. This CDR3 contains 16 residues. Germline V gene data show CDR1 as DFQATT and CDR2 as SNEGSKA (reference sequence). V gave up 6 bases and J gave up 5 bases; unmatched junction bases: 12. The CDR3 region is CSAPRASGGAGDTQYF. In DNA, the CDR3 is TGCAGTGCCCCAAGGGCTAGCGGGGGGGCTGGAGATACGCAGTATTTT.

This clonotype showed up just a few times. The chain carries TRBV10-3 and TRBJ2-5; D is uncertain. This CDR3 has 14 amino acids. Germline lookup yields CDR1 ENHRY and CDR2 SYGVKD. The germline V and J ends were trimmed by 6 bases and 0 bases, with 11 bases remaining between them. DNA for the CDR3: TGTGCCATCAGGCTCGCAGCGAACCAAGAGACCCAGTACTTC. It codes for CAIRLAANQETQYF.

The genes are TRBV4-3 and TRBJ2-4; D uncertain. The better agreement between TRBJ2-5 and the DNA end casts doubt on the J call. CDR3 length: 17 residues. Germline CDR1 and CDR2: LGHNA and YSLEER. This CDR3 is CASSQELGPLDQETQYF. DNA of the CDR3: TGCGCCAGCAGCCAAGAGCTAGGGCCCTTAGACCAAGAGACCCAGTACTTC.

This chain connects TRBV7-6 to TRBJ2-3; possible D gene TRBD1, 6 bases. Looked up from germline, CDR1 is SGHVS and CDR2 is FNYEAQ. The CDR3 contains 18 residues. V was cut by 1 base and J by 0 bases, with 17 bases left in between. In nucleotides, the CDR3 is TGTGCCAGCAGCTTAGTCGGTCAGAGACAGGCTAGCACAGATACGCAGTATTTT. It specifies CASSLVGQRQASTDTQYF.